The rows below give T cell receptor beta chains drawn from one sample of a study of T cell responses to AZD1222 COVID-19 vaccine. Profiled with immunoSEQ multiplex PCR; TCRdb holds only in-frame clones, not every one. The data show 150,000 to 200,000 clones, around 90% seen once. The sequences come from peripheral blood, collected on day 0 of AZD1222 vaccination. The receptors derive from an adult in good health. The CDR3 runs from the conserved cysteine through the conserved F or W. The order of the fields is J gene, V gene, D gene, clone size, CDR3 protein, CDR3 DNA. A D gene is named only where the DNA matches it firmly. Not every row has a clone size; where given, it reads once, few, many or a size class.

j_gene: TRBJ2-2
v_gene: TRBV6-6
d_gene: TRBD1
abundance: .
CDR3aa: CASSPYSGTGGVTGELFF
CDR3nt: TGTGCCAGCAGTCCCTACTCCGGGACAGGGGGTGTTACCGGGGAGCTGTTTTTT

j_gene: TRBJ1-4
v_gene: TRBV7-8
d_gene: .
abundance: once
CDR3aa: CASSPVFRGGGKLFF
CDR3nt: TGTGCCAGCAGCCCCGTTTTCCGGGGCGGAGGGAAACTGTTTTTT

j_gene: TRBJ2-6
v_gene: TRBV28
d_gene: .
abundance: .
CDR3aa: CASRRPGVGANVLTF
CDR3nt: TGTGCCAGCAGACGCCCCGGGGTCGGGGCCAACGTCCTGACTTTC

j_gene: TRBJ2-7
v_gene: TRBV4-2
d_gene: .
abundance: .
CDR3aa: CASSQTGTNEQYF
CDR3nt: TGTGCCAGCAGCCAAACAGGGACCAACGAGCAGTACTTC

j_gene: TRBJ2-7
v_gene: TRBV5-6
d_gene: TRBD1
abundance: .
CDR3aa: CASSLGSTGAYEQYF
CDR3nt: TGTGCCAGCAGCTTGGGTTCGACAGGGGCCTACGAGCAGTACTTC

j_gene: TRBJ2-5
v_gene: TRBV7-3
d_gene: .
abundance: .
CDR3aa: CASSPEGGQETQYF
CDR3nt: TGTGCCAGCAGCCCGGAGGGGGGCCAAGAGACCCAGTACTTC

j_gene: TRBJ2-2
v_gene: TRBV29-1
d_gene: TRBD1
abundance: .
CDR3aa: CSGKAGTANTGELFF
CDR3nt: TGCAGCGGGAAAGCCGGGACAGCAAACACCGGGGAGCTGTTTTTT

j_gene: TRBJ2-3
v_gene: TRBV7-3
d_gene: .
abundance: .
CDR3aa: CASSSSLPGTQYF
CDR3nt: TGTGCCAGCAGCTCCTCTCTACCTGGTACGCAGTATTTT

j_gene: TRBJ2-3
v_gene: TRBV7-3
d_gene: .
abundance: .
CDR3aa: CASSPQGTTDTQYF
CDR3nt: TGTGCCAGCAGCCCACAGGGTACCACAGATACGCAGTATTTT

j_gene: TRBJ2-4
v_gene: TRBV3-1/TRBV3-2
d_gene: .
abundance: .
CDR3aa: CASSQDTRLAKNIQYF
CDR3nt: TGTGCCAGCAGCCAAGATACCAGACTAGCCAAAAACATTCAGTACTTC

j_gene: TRBJ2-5
v_gene: TRBV5-1
d_gene: .
abundance: .
CDR3aa: CASSGFSVGGESETQYF
CDR3nt: TGCGCCAGCTCTGGGTTTTCTGTTGGGGGCGAATCGGAGACCCAGTACTTC

j_gene: TRBJ2-1
v_gene: TRBV19
d_gene: .
abundance: .
CDR3aa: CASSPKGYEQFF
CDR3nt: TGTGCCAGTAGTCCCAAGGGCTATGAGCAGTTCTTC

j_gene: TRBJ2-3
v_gene: TRBV9
d_gene: TRBD2
abundance: .
CDR3aa: CASSPGTSGTWADTQYF
CDR3nt: TGTGCCAGCAGCCCAGGGACTAGCGGGACGTGGGCAGATACGCAGTATTTT

j_gene: TRBJ1-5
v_gene: TRBV30
d_gene: .
abundance: .
CDR3aa: CAWSSKGNQPQHF
CDR3nt: TGTGCCTGGAGTTCTAAGGGAAATCAGCCCCAGCATTTT

j_gene: TRBJ1-2
v_gene: TRBV2
d_gene: TRBD1
abundance: .
CDR3aa: CASSQGEGYTF
CDR3nt: TGTGCCAGCAGTCAGGGGGAGGGCTACACCTTC

j_gene: TRBJ1-2
v_gene: TRBV6-2/TRBV6-3
d_gene: TRBD1
abundance: .
CDR3aa: CASSYGTGSTHGYTF
CDR3nt: TGTGCCAGCAGTTACGGGACAGGGAGTACACATGGCTACACCTTC

j_gene: TRBJ1-1
v_gene: TRBV4-1
d_gene: .
abundance: .
CDR3aa: CASSQEEDAGNWAFF
CDR3nt: TGCGCCAGCAGCCAAGAAGAGGACGCAGGGAATTGGGCTTTCTTT

j_gene: TRBJ1-1
v_gene: TRBV18
d_gene: .
abundance: .
CDR3aa: CASSPDMNTEAFF
CDR3nt: TGTGCCAGCTCACCAGATATGAACACTGAAGCTTTCTTT